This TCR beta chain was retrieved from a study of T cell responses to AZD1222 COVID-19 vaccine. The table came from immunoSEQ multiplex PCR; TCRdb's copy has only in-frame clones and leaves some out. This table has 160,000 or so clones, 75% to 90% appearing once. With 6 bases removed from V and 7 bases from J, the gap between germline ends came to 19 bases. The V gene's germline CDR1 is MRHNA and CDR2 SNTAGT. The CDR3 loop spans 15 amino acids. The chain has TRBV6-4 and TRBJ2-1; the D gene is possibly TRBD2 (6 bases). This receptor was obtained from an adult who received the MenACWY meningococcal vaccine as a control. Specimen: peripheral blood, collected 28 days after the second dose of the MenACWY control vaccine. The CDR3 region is CASSPRPGEGNEQFF. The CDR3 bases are TGTGCCAGCAGCCCTCGACCGGGAGAGGGGAATGAGCAGTTCTTC.